The present entry profiles one T cell receptor (beta chain) with its context. Its antigen is not identified. This sample was included in a study of cytomegalovirus exposure and HLA in healthy donors. Study observations and caveats: Both high specificity and high sensitivity reportedly marked the classifier's diagnosis of cytomegalovirus status.

The V and J ends lost 3 bases and 6 bases, in that order; junction bases with no gene match: 9. Germline values: CDR1 MGHRA, CDR2 YSYEKL. CDR3 length equals 16 residues. Healthy bone marrow donors made up the cohort. Amplification used 60 Vbeta primers and 13 Jbeta primers. Sequencing used immunoSEQ multiplex PCR; TCRdb keeps in-frame clones, though not all of them. The sample has over 85,000 clones; around 82% are singletons. This sequence joins TRBV4-1 and TRBJ2-3; 10 bases map to TRBD2. This TCR derives from a man aged 40-49 years in good health and CMV-seropositive. Sequencing was performed on PBMCs. CDR3 amino acids: CASSHQKRGGSDTQYF. CDR3 DNA sequence: TGCGCCAGCAGCCACCAAAAGCGGGGGGGCTCTGATACGCAGTATTTT.